This T cell receptor beta chain is drawn from a study of radiotherapy plus CTLA-4 blockade in lung cancer. Study information: Disease control was seen in approximately 31% of patients, objective responses in more than 15%. Study-wide points: Dynamics of early blood T cell clones, together with interferon-beta, were reportedly the best predictors of response.

Sequenced by immunoSEQ multiplex PCR; TCRdb stores in-frame clones only, minus some. Found here are about 97,000 clones, under 85% of them singletons; the top ten hold around 2.7%. Concerning this clone itself: Its cognate antigen is unknown.

It was focal radiation plus CTLA-4 blockade with ipilimumab that patients with chemo-refractory metastatic non-small-cell lung cancer received. The V gene lost 4 bases and the J gene lost 6 bases, with 17 bases spanning the gap. This CDR3 spans 15 amino acids. Germline V lookup: CDR1 SGHNT, CDR2 YYREEE (reference sequence). The chain uses TRBV5-4 and TRBJ2-1; D possibly corresponds to TRBD1 (6 bases). The sample in question was peripheral blood, obtained from a patient treated with radiotherapy plus ipilimumab. This TCR was recovered from a human donor with non-small cell lung cancer who had a partial response to radiotherapy plus ipilimumab. Some clones in this sample may be carry-over from other donors' samples. In nucleotides, the CDR3 is TGTGCCAGCAGCCCCCGGGACACCATCTTCAATGAGCAGTTCTTC. It is translated as CASSPRDTIFNEQFF. The entire variable domain, with the rest obtained from reference TRBV5-4 and TRBJ2-1, is as follows: ETGVTQSPTHLIKTRGQQVTLRCSSQSGHNTVSWYQQALGQGPQFIFQYYREEENGRGNFPPRFSGLQFPNYSSELNVNALELDDSALYLCASSPRDTIFNEQFFGPGTRLTVL.